The 15 T cell receptor beta chains listed next were all sequenced from one sample in a study of monozygotic twins with inflammatory bowel disease (dated by TCRdb to the late 2010s). Library prep was done by 5' RACE. The reads were generated on an Illumina HiSeq 2500. TCRdb reprocessed the reads, reporting each CDR3 protein sequence once and no DNA. This sample's table has entries for fewer than 450,000 distinct CDR3 sequences. About 2.5% of the sample goes to the ten largest clones. The sequencing input was blood. These receptors were taken from a human donor with ulcerative colitis or Crohn's disease, or a healthy co-twin of an affected twin (not recorded which).

This chain's CDR3 is CASSSYLQGTGELFF. The chain recombines TRBV7-2 with TRBJ2-2; TCRdb picks TRBD1, but there is no DNA to check that call. Germline V gene sequence: CDR1 SGHTA, CDR2 FQGNSA. The CDR3 runs to 15 residues. Combining the CDR3 with reference TRBV7-2 and TRBJ2-2 gives the whole variable domain GAGVSQSPSNKVTEKGKDVELRCDPISGHTALYWYRQSLGQGLEFLIYFQGNSAPDKSGLPSDRFSAERTGGSVSTLTIQRTQQEDSAVYLCASSSYLQGTGELFFGEGSRLTVL.

The chain couples TRBV27 to TRBJ2-7; TCRdb names TRBD1, which stays unverified in the absence of DNA. Looked up from germline, CDR1 is MNHEY and CDR2 is SMNVEV (reference sequence). This CDR3 is 13 amino acids long. CDR3 protein: CASRQGPSYEQYF.

This chain uses TRBV10-2 with TRBJ2-4; TCRdb's D gene call, TRBD1, goes unchecked for lack of DNA. Germline CDR1 WSHSY, CDR2 SAAADI. This CDR3 has 15 amino acids. The CDR3 loop is CASSVGTGDGNIQYF.

This chain uses TRBV6-5 with TRBJ2-7; the TCRdb call, TRBD1, lacks DNA for checking. This CDR3 is 16 amino acids long. CDR1 MNHEY and CDR2 SVGAGI come from the germline V gene. This CDR3 is CASSYTPGQGAREQYF.

J is TRBJ2-5 and V is TRBV28; there is no DNA to check the TCRdb D call of TRBD2. The germline gives CDR1 MDHEN, CDR2 SYDVKM. CDR3 length equals 16 residues. The CDR3: CASSYPTSGGQETQYF.

The chain couples TRBV29-1 to TRBJ2-3. The CDR3 runs to 14 residues. Germline V gives CDR1 SQVTM, CDR2 ANQGSEA. CDR3 residues: CSVAVGGSTDTQYF.

J is TRBJ1-2 and V is TRBV7-2; with no DNA, the TCRdb D assignment of TRBD1 cannot be verified. The CDR3 runs 16 residues. CDR1 and CDR2 (germline): SGHTA, FQGNSA. CDR3 in amino acids: CASSPGAGPYNYGYTF. Full variable domain (remainder filled in from reference TRBV7-2 and TRBJ1-2): GAGVSQSPSNKVTEKGKDVELRCDPISGHTALYWYRQSLGQGLEFLIYFQGNSAPDKSGLPSDRFSAERTGGSVSTLTIQRTQQEDSAVYLCASSPGAGPYNYGYTFGSGTRLTVV.

The chain links TRBV7-9 to TRBJ2-5. CDR3 length: 16 amino acids. Germline V gives CDR1 SEHNR, CDR2 FQNEAQ (reference sequence). CDR3: CASSLVNLPNQETQYF.

The chain employs TRBV28 and TRBJ1-2. Germline V lookup: CDR1 MDHEN, CDR2 SYDVKM. This CDR3 has 14 amino acids. The CDR3 loop reads CASSFGGGEHGYTF.

V is TRBV7-9 and J is TRBJ2-1; TCRdb outputs TRBD1, but without DNA this stays unchecked. The CDR3 has 15 amino acids. Germline V CDR1 and CDR2: SEHNR, FQNEAQ (reference sequence). CDR3 in amino acids: CASSQLPGRTSEQFF.

The chain is built from TRBV6-5 and TRBJ2-2; TCRdb reports TRBD2, a call that lacks DNA to check it against. CDR1 and CDR2 (germline): MNHEY, SVGAGI. The CDR3 has 16 amino acids. The CDR3 loop is CASSYSRGEYTGELFF.

This chain uses TRBV7-2 with TRBJ2-3; TCRdb designates TRBD1, a call that cannot be tested without DNA. The germline V gene has CDR1 SGHTA and CDR2 FQGNSA. This CDR3 comprises 15 residues. CDR3 sequence: CASSLAGGRVDTQYF.

V and J are TRBV18 and TRBJ1-4; without DNA, the TCRdb call of TRBD1 cannot be checked. This CDR3 is 15 amino acids long. Germline V gene data show CDR1 as KGHSH and CDR2 as LQKENI. This CDR3 is CASSSPGAENEKLFF.

The rearrangement uses TRBV6-2 or TRBV6-3 and TRBJ2-7. CDR3 size: 12 residues. CDR1 and CDR2 from the germline V gene are MNHEY and SVGEGT. The CDR3 protein is CASSYGNYEQYF.

This chain links TRBV20-1 with TRBJ2-5. CDR3 length: 13 residues. Germline V CDR1 and CDR2: DFQATT, SNEGSKA (reference sequence). CDR3 region: CSATRHTQETQYF.